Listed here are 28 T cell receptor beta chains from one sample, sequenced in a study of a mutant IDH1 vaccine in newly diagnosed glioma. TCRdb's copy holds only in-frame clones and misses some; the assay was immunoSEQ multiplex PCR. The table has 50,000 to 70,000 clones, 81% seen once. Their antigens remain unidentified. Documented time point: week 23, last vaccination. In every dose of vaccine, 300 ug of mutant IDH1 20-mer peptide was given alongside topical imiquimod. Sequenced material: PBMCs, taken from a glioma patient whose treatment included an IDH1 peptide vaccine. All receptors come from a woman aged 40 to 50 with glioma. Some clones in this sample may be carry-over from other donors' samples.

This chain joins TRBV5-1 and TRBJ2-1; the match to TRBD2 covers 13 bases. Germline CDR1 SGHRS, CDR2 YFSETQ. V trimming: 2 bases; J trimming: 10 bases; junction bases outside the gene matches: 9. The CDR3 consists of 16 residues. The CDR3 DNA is TGCGCCAGCAGCTTTGGACTAGCGGGGGCCGGCGGGGAGCAGTTCTTC. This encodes CASSFGLAGAGGEQFF.

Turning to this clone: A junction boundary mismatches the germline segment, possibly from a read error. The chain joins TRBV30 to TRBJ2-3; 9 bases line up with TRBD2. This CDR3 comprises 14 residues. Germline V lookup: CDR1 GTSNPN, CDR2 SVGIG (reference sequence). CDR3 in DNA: TGTGCCGGGAGTAATAGCGGGGGAGGGGATACGCAGTATTTT. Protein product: CAGSNSGGGDTQYF.

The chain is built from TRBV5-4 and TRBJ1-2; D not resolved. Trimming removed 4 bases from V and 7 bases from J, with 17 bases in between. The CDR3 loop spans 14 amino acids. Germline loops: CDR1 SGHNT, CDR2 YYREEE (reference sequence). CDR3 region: CASSTNLAESGYTF. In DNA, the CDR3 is TGTGCCAGCAGCACTAACCTGGCAGAAAGTGGCTACACCTTC.

CDR3 amino acids: CASSLIEIGFSGRGANYGYTF. For the CDR3, the DNA is TGTGCCAGCAGTTTGATCGAAATAGGGTTTTCGGGACGGGGAGCTAACTATGGCTACACCTTC. This sequence joins TRBV27 and TRBJ1-2, with D possibly matching TRBD1 (5 bases). Germline V CDR1 and CDR2: MNHEY, SMNVEV (reference sequence). V lost 3 bases, J lost 0 bases, and 29 bases lay in between. The CDR3 has 21 residues.

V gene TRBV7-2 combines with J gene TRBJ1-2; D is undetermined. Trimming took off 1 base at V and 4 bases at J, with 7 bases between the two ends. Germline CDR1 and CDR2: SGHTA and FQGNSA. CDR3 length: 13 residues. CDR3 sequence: CASSLGFLYGYTF. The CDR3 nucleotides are TGTGCCAGCAGCTTAGGATTTCTCTATGGCTACACCTTC.

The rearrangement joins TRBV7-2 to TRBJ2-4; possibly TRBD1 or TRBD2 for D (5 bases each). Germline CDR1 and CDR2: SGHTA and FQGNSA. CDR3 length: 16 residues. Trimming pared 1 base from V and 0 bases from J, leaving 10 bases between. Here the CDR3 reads CASSLDGALAKNIQYF. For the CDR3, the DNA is TGTGCCAGCAGCTTAGACGGGGCCCTAGCCAAAAACATTCAGTACTTC.

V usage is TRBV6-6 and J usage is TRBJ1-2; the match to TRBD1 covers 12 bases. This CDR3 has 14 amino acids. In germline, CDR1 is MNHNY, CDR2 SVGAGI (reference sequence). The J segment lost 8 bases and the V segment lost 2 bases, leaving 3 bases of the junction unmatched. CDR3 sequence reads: CASSYRGTGGGYTF. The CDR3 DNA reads TGTGCCAGCAGTTACCGCGGGACAGGGGGCGGCTACACCTTC.

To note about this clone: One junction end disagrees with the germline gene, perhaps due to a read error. This CDR3 reads CASSFFLRPFYGYTF. The DNA for the CDR3 is TGTGCTAGCAGCTTTTTCCTACGCCCCTTCTATGGCTACACCTTC. The chain combines TRBV7-7 with TRBJ1-2; no firm D call. The CDR3 loop spans 15 amino acids. Germline CDR1 SSHAT, CDR2 FNYEAQ (reference sequence).

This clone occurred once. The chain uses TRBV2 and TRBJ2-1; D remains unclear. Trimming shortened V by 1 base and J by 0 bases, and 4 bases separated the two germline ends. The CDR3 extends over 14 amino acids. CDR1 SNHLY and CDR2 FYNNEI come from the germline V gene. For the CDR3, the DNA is TGTGCCAGCAGTGAAGGTTACTCCTACAATGAGCAGTTCTTC. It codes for CASSEGYSYNEQFF.

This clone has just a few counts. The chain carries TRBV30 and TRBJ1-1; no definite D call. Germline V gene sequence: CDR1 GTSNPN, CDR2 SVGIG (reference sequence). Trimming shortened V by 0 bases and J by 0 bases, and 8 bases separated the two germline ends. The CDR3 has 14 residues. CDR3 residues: CAWSVKGMNTEAFF. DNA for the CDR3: TGTGCCTGGAGTGTTAAGGGAATGAACACTGAAGCTTTCTTT.

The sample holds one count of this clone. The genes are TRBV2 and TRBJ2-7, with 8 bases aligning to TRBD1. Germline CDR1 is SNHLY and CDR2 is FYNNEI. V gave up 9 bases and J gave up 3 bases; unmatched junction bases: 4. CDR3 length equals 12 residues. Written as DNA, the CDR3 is TGTGCCAGACGGACAGGGATCTACGAGCAGTACTTC. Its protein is CARRTGIYEQYF.

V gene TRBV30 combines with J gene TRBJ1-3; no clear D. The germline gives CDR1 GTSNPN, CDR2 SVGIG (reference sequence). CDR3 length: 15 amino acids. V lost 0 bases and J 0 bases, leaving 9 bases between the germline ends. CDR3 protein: CAWSVGKVSGNTIYF. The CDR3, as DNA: TGTGCCTGGAGTGTGGGGAAGGTCTCTGGAAACACCATATATTTT. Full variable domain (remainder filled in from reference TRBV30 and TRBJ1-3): SQTIHQWPATLVQPVGSPLSLECTVEGTSNPNLYWYRQAAGRGLQLLFYSVGIGQISSEVPQNLSASRPQDRQFILSSKKLLLSDSGFYLCAWSVGKVSGNTIYFGEGSWLTVV.

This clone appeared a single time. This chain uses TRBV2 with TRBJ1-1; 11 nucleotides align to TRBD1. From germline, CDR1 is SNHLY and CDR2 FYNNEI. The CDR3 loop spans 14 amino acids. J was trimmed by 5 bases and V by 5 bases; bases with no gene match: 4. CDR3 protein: CASSRDRGITEAFF. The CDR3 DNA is TGTGCCAGCAGTAGGGACAGGGGGATTACTGAAGCTTTCTTT.

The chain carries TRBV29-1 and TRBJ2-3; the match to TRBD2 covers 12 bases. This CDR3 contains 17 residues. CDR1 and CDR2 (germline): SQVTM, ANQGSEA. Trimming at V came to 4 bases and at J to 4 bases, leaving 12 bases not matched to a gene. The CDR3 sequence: CSVGSTSGGFKPDTQYF. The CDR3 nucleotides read TGCAGCGTTGGGAGTACTAGCGGGGGGTTCAAACCAGATACGCAGTATTTT.

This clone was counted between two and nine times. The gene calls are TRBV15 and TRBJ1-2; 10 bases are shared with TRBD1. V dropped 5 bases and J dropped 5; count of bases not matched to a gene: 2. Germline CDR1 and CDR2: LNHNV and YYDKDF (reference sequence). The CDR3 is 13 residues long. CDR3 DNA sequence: TGTGCCACCAGCCGGGACAGGGGATATGGCTACACCTTC. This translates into CATSRDRGYGYTF.

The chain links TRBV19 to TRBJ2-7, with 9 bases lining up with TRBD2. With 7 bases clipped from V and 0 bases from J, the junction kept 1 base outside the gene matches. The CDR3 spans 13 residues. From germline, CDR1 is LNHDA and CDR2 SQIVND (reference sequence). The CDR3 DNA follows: TGTGCCAGTAAGGGACTAGCCTCCTACGAGCAGTACTTC. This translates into CASKGLASYEQYF.

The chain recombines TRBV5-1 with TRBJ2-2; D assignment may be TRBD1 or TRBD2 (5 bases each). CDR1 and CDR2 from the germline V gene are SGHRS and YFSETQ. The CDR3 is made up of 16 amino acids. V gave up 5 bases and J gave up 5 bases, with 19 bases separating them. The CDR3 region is CASRAAGTEGTGELFF. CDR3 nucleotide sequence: TGCGCCAGCAGAGCAGCCGGGACCGAGGGGACCGGGGAGCTGTTTTTT.

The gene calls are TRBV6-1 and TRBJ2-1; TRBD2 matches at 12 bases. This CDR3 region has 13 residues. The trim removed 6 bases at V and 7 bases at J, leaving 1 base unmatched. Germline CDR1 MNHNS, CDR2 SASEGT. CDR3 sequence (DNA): TGTGCCAGCAGGACTAGCGGGGGTAATGAGCAGTTCTTC. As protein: CASRTSGGNEQFF.

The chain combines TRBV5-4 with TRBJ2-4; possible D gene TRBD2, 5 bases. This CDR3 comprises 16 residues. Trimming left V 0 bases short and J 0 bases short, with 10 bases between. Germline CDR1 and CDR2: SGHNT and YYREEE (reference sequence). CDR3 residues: CASSLDGIRAKNIQYF. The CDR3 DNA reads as TGTGCCAGCAGCTTGGACGGGATTCGAGCCAAAAACATTCAGTACTTC.

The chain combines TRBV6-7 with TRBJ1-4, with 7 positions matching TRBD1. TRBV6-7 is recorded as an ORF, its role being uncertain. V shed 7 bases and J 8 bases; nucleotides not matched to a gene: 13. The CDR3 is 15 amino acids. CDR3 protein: CASTKGEGAREKLFF. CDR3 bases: TGTGCCAGCACCAAAGGGGAGGGGGCTAGAGAAAAACTGTTTTTT.

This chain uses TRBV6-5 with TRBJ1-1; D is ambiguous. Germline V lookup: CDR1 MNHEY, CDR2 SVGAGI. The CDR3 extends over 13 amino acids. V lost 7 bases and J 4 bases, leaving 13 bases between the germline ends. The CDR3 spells CASTVQGSTEAFF. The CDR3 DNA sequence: TGTGCCAGCACCGTACAAGGAAGCACTGAAGCTTTCTTT.

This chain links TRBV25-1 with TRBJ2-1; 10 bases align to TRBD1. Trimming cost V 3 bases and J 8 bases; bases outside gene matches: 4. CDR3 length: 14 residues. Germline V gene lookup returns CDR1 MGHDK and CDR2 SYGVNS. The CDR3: CASSDMTGGYEQFF. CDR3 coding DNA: TGTGCCAGCAGTGACATGACAGGGGGCTATGAGCAGTTCTTC.

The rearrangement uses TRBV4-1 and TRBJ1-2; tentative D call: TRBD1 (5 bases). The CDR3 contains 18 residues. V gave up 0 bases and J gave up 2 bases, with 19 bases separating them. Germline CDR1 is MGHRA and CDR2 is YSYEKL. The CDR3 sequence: CASSQDRVRAGRNYGYTF. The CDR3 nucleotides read TGCGCCAGCAGCCAAGATAGAGTTAGGGCAGGGAGAAACTATGGCTACACCTTC.

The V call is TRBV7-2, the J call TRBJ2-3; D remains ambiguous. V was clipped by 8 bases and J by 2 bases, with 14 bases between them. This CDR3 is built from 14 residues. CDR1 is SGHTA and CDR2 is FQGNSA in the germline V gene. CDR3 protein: CASASVALTDTQYF. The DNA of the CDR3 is TGTGCCAGCGCTTCAGTCGCCCTCACAGATACGCAGTATTTT.

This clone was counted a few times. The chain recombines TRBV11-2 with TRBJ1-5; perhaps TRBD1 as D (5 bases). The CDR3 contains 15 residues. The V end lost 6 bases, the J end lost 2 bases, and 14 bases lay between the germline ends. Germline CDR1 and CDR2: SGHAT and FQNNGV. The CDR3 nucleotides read TGTGCCAGCAGTCGCGACAGCTTAGGCAATCAGCCCCAGCATTTT. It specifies CASSRDSLGNQPQHF.

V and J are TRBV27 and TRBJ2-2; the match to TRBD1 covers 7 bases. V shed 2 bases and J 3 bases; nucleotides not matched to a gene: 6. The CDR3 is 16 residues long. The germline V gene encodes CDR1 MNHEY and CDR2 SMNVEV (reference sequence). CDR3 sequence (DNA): TGTGCCAGCAGTTTAAAGACAGGGTACTACACCGGGGAGCTGTTTTTT. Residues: CASSLKTGYYTGELFF.

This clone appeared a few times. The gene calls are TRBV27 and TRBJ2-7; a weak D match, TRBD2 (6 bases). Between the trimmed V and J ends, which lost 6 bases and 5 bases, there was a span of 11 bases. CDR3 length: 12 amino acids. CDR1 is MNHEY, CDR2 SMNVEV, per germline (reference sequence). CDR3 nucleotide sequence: TGTGCCAGCAGGAGATGGGGGGACGAGCAGTACTTC. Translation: CASRRWGDEQYF.

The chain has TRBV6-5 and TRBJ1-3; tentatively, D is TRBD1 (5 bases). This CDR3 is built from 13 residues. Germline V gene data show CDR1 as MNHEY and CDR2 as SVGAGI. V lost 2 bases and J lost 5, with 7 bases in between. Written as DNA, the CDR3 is TGTGCCAGCAGTTACGACAGCCGAAACACCATATATTTT. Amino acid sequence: CASSYDSRNTIYF.